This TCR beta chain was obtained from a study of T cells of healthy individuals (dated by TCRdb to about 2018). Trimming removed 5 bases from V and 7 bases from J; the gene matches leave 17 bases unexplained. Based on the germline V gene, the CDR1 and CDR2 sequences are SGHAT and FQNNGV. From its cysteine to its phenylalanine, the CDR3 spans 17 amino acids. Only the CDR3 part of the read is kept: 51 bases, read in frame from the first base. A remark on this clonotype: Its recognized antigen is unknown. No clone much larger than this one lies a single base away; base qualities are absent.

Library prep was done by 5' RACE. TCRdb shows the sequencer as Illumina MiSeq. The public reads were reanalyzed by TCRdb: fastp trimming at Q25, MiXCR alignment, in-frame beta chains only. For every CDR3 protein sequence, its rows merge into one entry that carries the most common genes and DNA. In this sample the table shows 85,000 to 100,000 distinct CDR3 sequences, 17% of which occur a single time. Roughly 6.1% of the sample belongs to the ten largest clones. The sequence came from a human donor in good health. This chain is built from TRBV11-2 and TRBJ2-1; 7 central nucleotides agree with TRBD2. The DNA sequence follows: TGTGCCAGCAGCGCCCGGGGGAGGGAAGGCGTTGGAAATGAGCAGTTCTTC. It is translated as CASSARGREGVGNEQFF.